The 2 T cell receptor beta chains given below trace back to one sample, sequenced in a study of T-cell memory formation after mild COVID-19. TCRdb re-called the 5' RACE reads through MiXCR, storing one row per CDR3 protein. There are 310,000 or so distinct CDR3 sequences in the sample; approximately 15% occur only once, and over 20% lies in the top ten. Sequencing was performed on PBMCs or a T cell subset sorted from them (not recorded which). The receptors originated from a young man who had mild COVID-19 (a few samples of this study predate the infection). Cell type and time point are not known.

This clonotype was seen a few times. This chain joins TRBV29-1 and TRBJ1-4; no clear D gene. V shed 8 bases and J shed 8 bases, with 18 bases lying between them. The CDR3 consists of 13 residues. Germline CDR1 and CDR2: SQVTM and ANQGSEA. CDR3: CSIPGGPGEKLFF. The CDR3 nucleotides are TGCAGCATCCCCGGAGGGCCGGGGGAAAAACTGTTTTTT.

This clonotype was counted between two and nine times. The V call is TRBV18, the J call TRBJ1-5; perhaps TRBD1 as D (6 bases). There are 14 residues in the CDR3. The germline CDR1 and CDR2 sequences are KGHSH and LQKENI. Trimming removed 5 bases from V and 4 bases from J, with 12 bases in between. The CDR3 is CASSTGHTNQPQHF. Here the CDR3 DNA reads TGTGCCAGCTCAACGGGACATACGAATCAGCCCCAGCATTTT.